Described below is a single T cell receptor beta chain sequence and its context. Its antigen target is currently unknown. The input lacks base qualities; no much larger clone sits a single base away. This sample is drawn from a study of cytomegalovirus exposure and HLA in healthy donors (TCRdb year 2017). Study-level background: An earlier analysis of approximately 640 of the donors reported 250 to 300 Gb of sequence data and 120 million or so unique TCR beta sequences from 150 million to 200 million T cells. The later analysis used no new phenotypic data to find candidate immune exposures, relying instead on TCR beta sequences and their occurrence across donors. Among 398 genotyped donors of the cohort, an average of around 240,000 unique TCR beta nucleotide sequences were sequenced per donor, 15% to 20% of them non-productive. Approximately 300 gigabases of sequencing data and around 88 million unique TCR sequences made up an early release that covered about 640 HLA-typed donors. Along with the approximately 700-subject first cohort, a separate validation cohort of roughly 110 different subjects was used. A later analysis re-analyzed previously published TCR beta repertoires from about 600 donors and added high-resolution HLA genotyping to study TCR occurrence patterns. The number of donors typed differed by locus, with about 629-630 for A, B, C, DRB1 and DQB1, roughly 520 for DQA1, approximately 580 for DPA1, and some 440 for DPB1. A later genetic analysis took genome-wide SNP genotypes for about three fifths of the 666 donors and used that subset as a discovery cohort. The aim of the study was to test whether cataloging public T cell receptors could identify signatures of past pathogen exposure. Alongside the repertoire data, information on donor age, sex, ethnicity and CMV serostatus was compiled. To decide whether each TCR beta V gene segment behaved as functional or pseudogenic, an earlier analysis of 587 of the donors relied on high-throughput TCR beta sequencing. Among the roughly 400 genotyped donors, approximately 82% belonged to the genetic ancestry cluster associated with self-reported Caucasian donors. HLA typing included class I and class II loci at four-digit resolution. To predict cytomegalovirus infection status, the study brought together high-throughput TCR immunosequencing, statistical association of individual TCRs with disease status, and machine learning. Because of strong linkage in the cohort, five DR-DQ haplotypes were treated as single units for association and clustering. All discovery cohort repertoires had been generated using a single sequencing platform. The T cell repertoires of around 670 subjects were profiled by immunosequencing and related to cytomegalovirus serostatus.

The receptor library was made with the immunoSEQ multiplex PCR assay. For the multiplex PCR, a mixture combining 60 forward primers for TCR Vbeta segments and 13 reverse primers for TCR Jbeta segments was used. A multiplex PCR assay on genomic DNA amplified the CDR3 region of rearranged TCR beta genes. On the Illumina HiSeq System, the amplified TCR beta libraries were sequenced as 87-base-pair reads. The study's processing was this. A later analysis counted tens of millions of unique TCR beta chains across the 666 repertoires, and roughly 11 million of these chains were shared by at least two donors. A nearest-neighbor algorithm error-corrected the raw reads and collapsed the reads into unique sequences, merging closely related sequences to remove PCR and sequencing errors. V, D and J gene segments were assigned by aligning CDR3 sequences to IMGT reference sequences. For a sequence to be retained, a match of at least six nucleotides was required to both a V gene segment and a J gene segment. A rearrangement counted as productive if the CDR3 had no stop codons and remained in frame with V and J, and every other rearrangement counted as non-productive. CDR3 was defined by IMGT convention, running from the second conserved V-encoded cysteine to the conserved J-encoded phenylalanine. In an earlier analysis of some 550 of the donors, sequences lacking an unambiguous match to a single V gene segment were excluded. An earlier analysis of just under 600 of the donors called V segments functional above 56.7% productive rearrangements and segregating when the between-donor standard deviation exceeded 5%. A statistical classification framework was developed to diagnose cytomegalovirus status using the catalog of TCR beta chain sequences. A later analysis assigned V and J genes by comparing TCR nucleotide sequences with IMGT/GENE-DB human TR gene sequences. The TCRdist pipeline was used in a later analysis to assign CDR3 sequences and most-parsimonious VDJ recombination scenarios. In a later analysis, every TCR beta chain was defined by the combination of its CDR3 amino acid sequence and its V-gene family, and reads without a unique V-gene family were dropped. To address suspected cross-contamination and a sequencing artifact, a later analysis removed 550 to 750 highly shared, low-generation-probability nucleotide sequences. In a later analysis, a clonal expansion index for each public chain was calculated from normalized within-repertoire ranks of inferred template counts. In a later analysis, generation probabilities were computed using a VDJ recombination model fitted to out-of-frame rearrangements, and the results were checked against IGoR. A later analysis scored TCR-TCR, TCR-HLA and TCR-CMV co-occurrence with hypergeometric tests, applying a repertoire-size bias correction to TCR pairs. False discovery rates were estimated in a later analysis by permuting HLA or CMV assignments 20 times. A later analysis grouped co-occurring TCRs with DBSCAN, adding TCRdist sequence similarity when clustering within HLA-allele-positive subsets. For co-occurrence clustering, repertoires with fewer than 30,000 or more than 120,000 public chains were excluded, along with several repertoires with anomalous nucleotide sharing. TCRdb carries this immuneACCESS record with in-frame sequences only. Its versions omit some clonotypes, under half of them owing to an unresolved V gene in the studies checked, with the rest unexplained. Clone size and V and J calls were adopted from that table, with D and trimming inferred from the DNA. The sample table holds approximately 79,000 clones, of which over 70% were seen once. The ten largest clones represent about 1.9% of the sample.

The full study reports these points: Three of the identified cytomegalovirus-associated TCR beta chains were confirmed in vitro to be specific for cytomegalovirus antigens. A cluster of highly shared sequence variants was judged likely to represent a technical artifact of the sequencing pipeline. Broadly in line with IMGT annotations, most TCR beta V segments showed up in productive rearrangements about 90% or about 30% of the time in an earlier analysis of 450 to 600 of the donors. Strong co-occurrence of HLA alleles, especially DR and DQ, made assigning TCR associations to individual alleles difficult. According to the authors, the approach could potentially be generalized to other disease states and immunological phenotypes. Because the 87-base-pair reads could not distinguish some IMGT-functional V segments, including TRBV6-2 and TRBV6-3, those segments were excluded. In a later analysis, 15,000 to 20,000 TCR beta sequences were associated with specific HLA alleles at a false discovery rate of 0.05. A later analysis reported that several top co-occurrence clusters appeared linked to parvovirus B19, influenza, CMV and Epstein-Barr virus. A total of 150 or so TCR beta chains were listed by the study as associated with cytomegalovirus. Linkage disequilibrium might explain the correlated functional status among segregating V segments, but an unknown experimental factor could not be ruled out. Because HLA typing was unavailable for some donors at each locus, only the typed subset was used in association tests. The earlier analysis of approximately 560 of the donors excluded roughly 16 rarely observed V segments, including chromosome 9 orphons, because counts were too low. A later genetic analysis reported fewer N-insertions in productive TCRs among donors in an Asian-associated ancestry cluster than the approximately 700-donor mean. CMV serostatus was the only immune exposure information available for the cohort. In a later analysis, most CMV-associated TCR beta chains were found to appear HLA-restricted, with HLA associations seemingly driven largely by CMV exposure. Compared with equally common non-associated chains, HLA-associated TCR beta chains in a later analysis were more clonally expanded and had lower generation probabilities. Across donors, most TCR sequences were observed very rarely, whereas some public TCRs were present in many individuals. An association between a missense DCLRE1C variant and V-gene and J-gene trimming of TCR beta chains was found in a later genetic analysis and replicated in an independent cohort. According to a later analysis, TCR association rates differed among HLA loci, with DRB1 alleles showing the most associated TCRs and HLA-C alleles showing the fewest. The presence/absence analyses assumed that sequencing depth was roughly uniform across donors, and that assumption may not be true. A further reported finding was that TCR beta sequences accurately predicted the HLA-A and HLA-B alleles for most subjects in the first cohort. In both the original and validation cohorts, the classifier was reported to diagnose cytomegalovirus status with high specificity and sensitivity. The cohort was sequenced for TCR beta chains only, and without alpha or paired-chain data the features that could be detected were limited.

The cohort comprised some 680 healthy bone marrow donors. At the time of sampling, every cohort member was nominally healthy, though immune exposures that went unrecorded were likely present. The donor was CMV seronegative and was included in the group of a few hundred seronegative cohort members. A peripheral blood sample was provided by each donor, and peripheral blood mononuclear cells were used for TCR beta sequencing. Genomic DNA extraction from the blood cell samples was performed with the Qiagen DNeasy Blood Extraction Kit. Via the germline V gene, CDR1 is SQVTM and CDR2 ANQGSEA. CDR3 length: 16 amino acids, cysteine to phenylalanine. Just CDR3 DNA is preserved here, 48 bases in frame from base 1. V is reduced by 1 base and J by 3 bases, leaving a spacing of 18 bases between them.

Sequencing was done on a sample of PBMCs. The chain is encoded by TRBV29-1 joined to TRBJ1-2, and possibly TRBD1, on 6 matching bases. The origin of this receptor is a boy between 10 and 17 years old in good health and CMV-seronegative. The CDR3 here reads CSVEVYREGGDYGYTF. In nucleotide form, the sequence is TGCAGCGTTGAAGTTTATCGGGAAGGGGGAGACTATGGCTACACCTTC.